This T cell receptor (beta chain) was identified in a study of cytomegalovirus exposure and HLA in healthy donors. This PCR relied on a set of 60 Vbeta primers and 13 Jbeta primers. Method: immunoSEQ multiplex PCR; TCRdb's copy keeps in-frame clones and lacks some. Of roughly 150,000 clones detected, 70% appear once; the ten largest clones hold about 2%. Germline V gene data show CDR1 as SGHRS and CDR2 as YFSETQ. V lost 0 bases and J 4 bases, leaving 10 bases between the germline ends. CDR3 length: 14 residues. This receptor was identified in a woman aged 60 to 75 in good health and CMV-seropositive. What was sequenced was PBMCs. The chain uses TRBV5-1 and TRBJ1-1; a possible D gene is TRBD1 (6 bases). In DNA form, the CDR3 reads TGCGCCAGCAGCTTGGGGGGGCGAGGCACTGAAGCTTTCTTT. This translates into CASSLGGRGTEAFF.